These T cell receptor beta chains were read from a single sample in a study of T cell responses to AZD1222 COVID-19 vaccine. Sequencing used immunoSEQ multiplex PCR; TCRdb keeps in-frame clones, though not all of them. The table lists 150,000 to 200,000 clones, around 90% of them singletons. The material was peripheral blood, obtained on day 0 of AZD1222 vaccination. The receptors originated from an adult in good health. Both conserved end residues are trimmed from each CDR3. D genes are given only for firm matches.

j_call	d_call	v_call	cdr3_aa
TRBJ1-2	TRBD1	TRBV7-2	ASSSQTGGNYGYT
TRBJ2-1	-	TRBV2	ASTLARTYNEQF
TRBJ1-1	TRBD1	TRBV5-6	ASAGQGVEAF
TRBJ1-1	-	TRBV19	ASSLVGGNTEAF
TRBJ2-1	-	TRBV10-3	AISEFVGTRSHEQF
TRBJ2-7	-	TRBV19	ASSGGQSGGYEQY
TRBJ2-3	-	TRBV29-1	SVGVLGTRILDTQY
TRBJ1-4	-	TRBV6-5	ASSPSWFNEKLF
TRBJ1-2	-	TRBV7-2	ASSQTGPYGYT
TRBJ1-3	-	TRBV30	AWTGGSGNTIY